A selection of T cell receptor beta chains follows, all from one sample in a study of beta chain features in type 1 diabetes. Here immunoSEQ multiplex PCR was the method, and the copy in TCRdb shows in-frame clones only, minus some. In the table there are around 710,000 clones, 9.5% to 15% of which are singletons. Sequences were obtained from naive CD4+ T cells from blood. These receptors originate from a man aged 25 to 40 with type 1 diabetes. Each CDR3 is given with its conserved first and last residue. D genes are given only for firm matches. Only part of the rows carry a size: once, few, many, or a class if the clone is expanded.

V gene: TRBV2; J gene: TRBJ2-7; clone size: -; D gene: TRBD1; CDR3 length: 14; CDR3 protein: CASVFGQGGYEQYF; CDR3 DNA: TGTGCCAGCGTCTTTGGACAGGGAGGCTACGAGCAGTACTTC
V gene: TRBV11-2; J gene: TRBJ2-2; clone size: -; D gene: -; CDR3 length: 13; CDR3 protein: CASSLRNTGELFF; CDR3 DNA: TGTGCCAGCAGCTTACGGAACACCGGGGAGCTGTTTTTT
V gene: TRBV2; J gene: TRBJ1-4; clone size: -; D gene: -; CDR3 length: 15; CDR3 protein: CASSGPGPGNEKLFF; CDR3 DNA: TGTGCCAGCAGTGGACCGGGGCCGGGGAACGAAAAACTGTTTTTT
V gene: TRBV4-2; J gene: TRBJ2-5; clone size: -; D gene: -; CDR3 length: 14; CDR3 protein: CASSQERYEETQYF; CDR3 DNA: TGTGCCAGCAGCCAAGAAAGATACGAGGAGACCCAGTACTTC
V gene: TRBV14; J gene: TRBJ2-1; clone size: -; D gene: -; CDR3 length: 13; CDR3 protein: CASSPQTYNEQFF; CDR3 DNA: TGTGCCAGCAGCCCTCAAACATACAATGAGCAGTTCTTC
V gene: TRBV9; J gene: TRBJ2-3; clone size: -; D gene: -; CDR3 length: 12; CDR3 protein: CASSVEGDTQYF; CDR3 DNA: TGTGCCAGCAGCGTAGAGGGAGATACGCAGTATTTT
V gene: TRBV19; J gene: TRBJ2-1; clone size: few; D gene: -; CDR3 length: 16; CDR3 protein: CASQAGSLSSYNEQFF; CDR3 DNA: TGTGCCAGTCAAGCCGGGTCTCTTAGCTCCTACAATGAGCAGTTCTTC
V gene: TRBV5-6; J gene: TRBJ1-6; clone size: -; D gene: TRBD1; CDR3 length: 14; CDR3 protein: CASSPTGGDSPLHF; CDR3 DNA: TGTGCCAGCAGCCCGACAGGGGGCGATTCACCCCTCCACTTT
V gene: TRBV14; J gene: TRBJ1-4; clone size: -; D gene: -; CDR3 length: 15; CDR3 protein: CASSTPGPKAEKLFF; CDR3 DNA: TGTGCCAGCAGCACCCCGGGACCTAAAGCAGAAAAACTGTTTTTT
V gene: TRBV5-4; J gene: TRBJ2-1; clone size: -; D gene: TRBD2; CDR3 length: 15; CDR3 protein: CASSTGLAGVFEQFF; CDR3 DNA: TGTGCCAGCAGCACGGGACTAGCGGGGGTCTTTGAGCAGTTCTTC
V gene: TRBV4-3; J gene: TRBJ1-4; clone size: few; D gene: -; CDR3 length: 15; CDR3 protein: CASSQEGIGGGKLFF; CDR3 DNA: TGCGCCAGCAGCCAAGAGGGAATCGGGGGGGGAAAACTGTTTTTT
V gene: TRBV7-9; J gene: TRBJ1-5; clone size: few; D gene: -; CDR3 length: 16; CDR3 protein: CASSLSGGYSNQPQHF; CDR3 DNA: TGTGCCAGCAGCTTAAGTGGCGGGTATAGCAATCAGCCCCAGCATTTT
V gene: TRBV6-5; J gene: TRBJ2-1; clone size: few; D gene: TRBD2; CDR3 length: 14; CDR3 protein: CASNPAGAYNEQFF; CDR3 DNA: TGTGCCAGCAATCCAGCGGGGGCCTACAATGAGCAGTTCTTC
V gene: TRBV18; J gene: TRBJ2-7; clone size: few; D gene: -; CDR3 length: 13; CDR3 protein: CASSPGTQYEQYF; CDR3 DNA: TGTGCCAGCTCACCCGGGACTCAGTACGAGCAGTACTTC
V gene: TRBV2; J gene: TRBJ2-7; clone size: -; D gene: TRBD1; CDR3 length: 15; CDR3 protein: CASSGPGQGAGEQYF; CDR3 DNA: TGTGCCAGCAGCGGCCCGGGACAGGGCGCCGGCGAGCAGTACTTC
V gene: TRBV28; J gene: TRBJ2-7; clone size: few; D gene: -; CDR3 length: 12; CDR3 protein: CASSLGGYEQYF; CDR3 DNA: TGTGCCAGCAGTTTAGGGGGTTACGAGCAGTACTTC
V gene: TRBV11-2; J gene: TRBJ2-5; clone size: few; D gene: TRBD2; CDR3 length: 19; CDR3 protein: CASSPSGVTPNLQSWAQYF; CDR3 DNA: TGTGCCAGCAGCCCCAGCGGGGTTACCCCCAACCTCCAAAGTTGGGCCCAGTACTTC
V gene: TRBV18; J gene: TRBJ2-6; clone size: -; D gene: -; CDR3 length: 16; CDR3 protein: CASSVSRAYGANVLTF; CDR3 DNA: TGTGCCAGCTCTGTAAGCAGGGCTTATGGGGCCAACGTCCTGACTTTC
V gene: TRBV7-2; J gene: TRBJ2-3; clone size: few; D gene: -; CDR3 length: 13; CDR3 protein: CASSSPVTDTQYF; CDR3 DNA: TGTGCCAGCAGCTCGCCCGTCACAGATACGCAGTATTTT
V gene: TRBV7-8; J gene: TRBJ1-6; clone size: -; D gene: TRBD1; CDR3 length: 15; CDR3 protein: CASSVGQGTWSPLHF; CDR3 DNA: TGTGCCAGCAGCGTTGGACAGGGGACTTGGTCACCCCTCCACTTT
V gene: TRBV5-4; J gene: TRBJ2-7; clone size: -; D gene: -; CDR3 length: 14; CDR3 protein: CASSLADGAYEQYF; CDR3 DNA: TGTGCCAGCAGCTTGGCCGACGGAGCCTACGAGCAGTACTTC
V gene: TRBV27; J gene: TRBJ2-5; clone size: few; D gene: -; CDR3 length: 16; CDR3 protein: CASSLSPAEHQETQYF; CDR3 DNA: TGTGCCAGCAGTTTATCCCCAGCGGAACACCAAGAGACCCAGTACTTC
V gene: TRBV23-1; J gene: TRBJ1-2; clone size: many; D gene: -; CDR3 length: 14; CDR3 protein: CASSQGAGPYGYTF; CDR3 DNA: TGCGCCAGCAGTCAAGGTGCAGGGCCCTATGGCTACACCTTC
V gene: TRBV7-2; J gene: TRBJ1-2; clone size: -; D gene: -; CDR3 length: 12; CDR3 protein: CASSLGGTGYTF; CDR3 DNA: TGTGCCAGCAGCTTAGGAGGGACTGGCTACACCTTC
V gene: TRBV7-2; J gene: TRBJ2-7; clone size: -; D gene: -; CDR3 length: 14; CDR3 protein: CASSFDLDSYEQYF; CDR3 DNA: TGTGCCAGCAGCTTTGATCTTGACAGCTACGAGCAGTACTTC
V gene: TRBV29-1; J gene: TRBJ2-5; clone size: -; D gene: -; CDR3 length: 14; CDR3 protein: CSVEELALRETQYF; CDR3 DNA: TGCAGCGTTGAAGAGCTGGCCCTTCGGGAGACCCAGTACTTC
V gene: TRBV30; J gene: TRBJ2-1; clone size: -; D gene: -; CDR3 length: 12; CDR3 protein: CAWSVLGIEQFF; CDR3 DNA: TGTGCCTGGAGTGTACTTGGTATTGAGCAGTTCTTC
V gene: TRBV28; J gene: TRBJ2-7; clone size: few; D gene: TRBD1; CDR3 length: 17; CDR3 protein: CASSSTGTGPTLYEQYF; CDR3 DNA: TGTGCCAGCAGTTCCACCGGGACAGGCCCTACTCTATACGAGCAGTACTTC
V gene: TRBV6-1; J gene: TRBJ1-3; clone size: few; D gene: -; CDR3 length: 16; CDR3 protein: CASSEMEGVSGNTIYF; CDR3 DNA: TGTGCCAGCAGTGAAATGGAGGGGGTCTCTGGAAACACCATATATTTT
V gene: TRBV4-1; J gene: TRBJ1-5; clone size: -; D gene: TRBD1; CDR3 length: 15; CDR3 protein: CASSPGQVGNQPQHF; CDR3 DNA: TGCGCCAGCAGCCCCGGACAGGTAGGCAATCAGCCCCAGCATTTT
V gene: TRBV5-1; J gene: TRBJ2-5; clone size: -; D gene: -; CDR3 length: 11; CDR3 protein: CASSDQETQYF; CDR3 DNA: TGCGCCAGCAGCGATCAAGAGACCCAGTACTTC
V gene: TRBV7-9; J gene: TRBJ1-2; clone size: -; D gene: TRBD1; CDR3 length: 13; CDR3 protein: CASSLEQGYGYTF; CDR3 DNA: TGTGCCAGCAGCTTAGAACAGGGGTATGGCTACACCTTC
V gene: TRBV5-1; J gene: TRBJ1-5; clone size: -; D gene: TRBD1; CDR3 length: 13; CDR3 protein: CASSLQGAQPQHF; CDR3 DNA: TGCGCCAGCAGCCTCCAGGGGGCTCAGCCCCAGCATTTT
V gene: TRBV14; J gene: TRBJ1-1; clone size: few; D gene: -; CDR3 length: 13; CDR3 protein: CASSQERGTKAFF; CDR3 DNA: TGTGCCAGCAGCCAAGAGAGGGGTACTAAAGCTTTCTTT
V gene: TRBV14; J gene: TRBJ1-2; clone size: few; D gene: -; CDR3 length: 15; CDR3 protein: CASSQIKGIEDGYTF; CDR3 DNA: TGTGCCAGCAGCCAGATCAAGGGGATTGAGGATGGCTACACCTTC
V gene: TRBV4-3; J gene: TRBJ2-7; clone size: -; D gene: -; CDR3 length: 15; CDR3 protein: CASSQEKEASYEQYF; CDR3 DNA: TGCGCCAGCAGCCAAGAGAAGGAAGCCTCCTACGAGCAGTACTTC
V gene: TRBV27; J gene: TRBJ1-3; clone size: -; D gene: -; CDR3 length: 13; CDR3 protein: CASSLRAGNTIYF; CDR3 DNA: TGTGCCAGCAGTCTAAGGGCTGGAAACACCATATATTTT
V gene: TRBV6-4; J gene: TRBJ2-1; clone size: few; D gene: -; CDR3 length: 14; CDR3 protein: CASSYVAGVDEQFF; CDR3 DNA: TGTGCCAGCAGTTACGTCGCAGGGGTGGACGAGCAGTTCTTC
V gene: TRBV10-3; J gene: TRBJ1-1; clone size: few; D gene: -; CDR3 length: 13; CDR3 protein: CAIRRTGNTEAFF; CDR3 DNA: TGTGCCATCAGAAGGACCGGGAACACTGAAGCTTTCTTT
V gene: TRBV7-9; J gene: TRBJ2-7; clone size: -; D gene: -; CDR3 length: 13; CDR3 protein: CASSLGHTYEQYF; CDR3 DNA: TGTGCCAGCAGCTTAGGACATACCTACGAGCAGTACTTC
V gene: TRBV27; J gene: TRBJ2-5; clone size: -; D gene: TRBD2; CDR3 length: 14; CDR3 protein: CASSSGGALETQYF; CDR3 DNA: TGTGCCAGCAGCAGCGGGGGGGCGTTGGAGACCCAGTACTTC
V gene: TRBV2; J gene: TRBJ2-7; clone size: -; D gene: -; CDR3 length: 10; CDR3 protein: CASSDSREYF; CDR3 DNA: TGTGCCAGCAGCGACAGCCGGGAGTACTTC
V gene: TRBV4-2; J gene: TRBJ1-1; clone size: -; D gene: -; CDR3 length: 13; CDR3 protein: CASSQGRDTEAFF; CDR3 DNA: TGTGCCAGCAGCCAAGGCAGGGACACTGAAGCTTTCTTT
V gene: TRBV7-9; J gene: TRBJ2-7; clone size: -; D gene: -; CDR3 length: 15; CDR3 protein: CASSLASYSWYEQYF; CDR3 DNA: TGTGCCAGCAGCTTAGCGTCGTACAGTTGGTACGAGCAGTACTTC
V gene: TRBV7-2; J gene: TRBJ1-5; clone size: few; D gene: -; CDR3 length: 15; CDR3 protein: CASSADLLGPQPQHF; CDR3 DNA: TGTGCCAGCAGCGCCGATTTGCTGGGGCCACAGCCCCAGCATTTT
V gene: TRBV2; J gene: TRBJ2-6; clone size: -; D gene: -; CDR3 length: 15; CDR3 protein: CASSRTGAGANVLTF; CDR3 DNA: TGTGCCAGCAGTCGTACGGGGGCTGGGGCCAACGTCCTGACTTTC
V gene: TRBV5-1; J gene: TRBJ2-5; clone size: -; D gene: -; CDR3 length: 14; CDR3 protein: CASSLVPSEETQYF; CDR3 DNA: TGCGCCAGCAGCTTGGTTCCATCCGAAGAGACCCAGTACTTC
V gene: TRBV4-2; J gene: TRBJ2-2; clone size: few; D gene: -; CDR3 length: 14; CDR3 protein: CASSQDSGTGELFF; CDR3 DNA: TGTGCCAGCAGCCAAGATTCGGGTACCGGGGAGCTGTTTTTT
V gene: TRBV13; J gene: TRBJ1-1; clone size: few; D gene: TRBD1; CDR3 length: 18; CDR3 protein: CASSLGDGQGVQSPEAFF; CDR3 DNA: TGTGCCAGCAGCTTAGGCGACGGACAGGGCGTTCAATCCCCTGAAGCTTTCTTT
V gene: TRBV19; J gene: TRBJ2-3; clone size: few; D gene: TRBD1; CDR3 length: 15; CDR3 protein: CASSMQWTGQDTQYF; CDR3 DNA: TGTGCCAGTAGTATGCAATGGACAGGGCAAGATACGCAGTATTTT
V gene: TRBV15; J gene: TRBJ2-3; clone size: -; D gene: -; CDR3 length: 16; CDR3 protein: CATSRGSGDLTDTQYF; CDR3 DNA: TGTGCCACCAGCAGAGGATCGGGGGATCTCACAGATACGCAGTATTTT
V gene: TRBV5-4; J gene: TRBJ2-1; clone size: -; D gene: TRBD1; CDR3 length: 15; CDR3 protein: CASSFPNRGINEQFF; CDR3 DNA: TGTGCCAGCAGCTTCCCCAACAGGGGCATAAATGAGCAGTTCTTC
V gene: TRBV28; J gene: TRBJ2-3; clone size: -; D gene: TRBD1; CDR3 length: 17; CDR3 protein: CASSPSEDRGNTDTQYF; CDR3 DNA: TGTGCCAGCAGTCCCTCCGAGGACAGGGGGAATACAGATACGCAGTATTTT
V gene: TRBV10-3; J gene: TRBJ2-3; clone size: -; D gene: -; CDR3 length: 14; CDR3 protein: CAISESGERDRLYF; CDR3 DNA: TGTGCCATCAGTGAGTCGGGTGAGAGAGACCGATTGTATTTT
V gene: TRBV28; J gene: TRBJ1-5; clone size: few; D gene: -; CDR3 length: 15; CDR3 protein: CASSETELSNQPQHF; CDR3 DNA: TGTGCCAGCAGCGAGACAGAGCTTAGCAATCAGCCCCAGCATTTT
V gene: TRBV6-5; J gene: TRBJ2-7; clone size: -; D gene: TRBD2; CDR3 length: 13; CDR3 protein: CASGSGASYEQYF; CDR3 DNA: TGTGCCAGCGGTAGCGGGGCCTCCTACGAGCAGTACTTC
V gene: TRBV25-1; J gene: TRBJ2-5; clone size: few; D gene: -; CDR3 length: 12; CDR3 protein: CASSEGLQSQYF; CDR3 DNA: TGTGCCAGCAGTGAAGGCCTGCAGAGCCAGTACTTC